This T cell receptor (beta chain) was recorded in a study of cytomegalovirus exposure and HLA in healthy donors (dated by TCRdb to the late 2010s). Background on the whole study: An earlier analysis of some 600 of the donors reported 276 Gb of sequence data and around 110 million unique TCR beta sequences obtained from some 200 million T cells. An early release covering roughly 640 HLA-typed donors comprised approximately 300 gigabases of sequencing data and 85 million or so unique TCR sequences. Of the approximately 400 genotyped donors, roughly 80% fell in the genetic ancestry cluster associated with self-reported Caucasian donors. The aim of the study was to test whether cataloging public T cell receptors could identify signatures of past pathogen exposure. The study used immunosequencing to profile the T cell repertoires of more than 650 subjects and linked those repertoires to cytomegalovirus serostatus. Besides the first cohort of approximately 670 subjects, a separate validation cohort made up of roughly 120 different subjects was used. To predict cytomegalovirus infection status, the study brought together high-throughput TCR immunosequencing, statistical association of individual TCRs with disease status, and machine learning. In a later analysis, previously published TCR beta repertoires from 500 to 750 donors were re-analyzed and high-resolution HLA genotyping was added so that TCR occurrence patterns could be studied. Rather than using new phenotypic data, the later analysis identified candidate immune exposures from TCR beta sequences and from how often those sequences occurred across donors. An earlier analysis of several hundred of the donors used high-throughput TCR beta sequencing to judge whether each TCR beta V gene segment behaved as functional or pseudogenic. Alongside the repertoire data, information on donor age, sex, ethnicity and CMV serostatus was compiled. Genome-wide SNP genotypes for about 65% of the 666 donors were used in a later genetic analysis, which treated that subset as a discovery cohort. Every discovery cohort repertoire had been produced on one sequencing platform. Class I and class II HLA loci were covered by the typing at four-digit resolution. Typing coverage varied by locus: 629-630 donors for A, B, C, DRB1 and DQB1; approximately 520 for DQA1; over 600 for DPA1; roughly 450 for DPB1. Four or five DR-DQ haplotypes were handled as single units for association and clustering because linkage in the cohort was strong. Among around 400 genotyped donors of the cohort, an average of approximately 220,000 unique TCR beta nucleotide sequences was sequenced per donor, of which 15% to 20% were non-productive.

General findings and caveats noted by the study authors: A later analysis found that TCR association rates varied across HLA loci, with DRB1 alleles showing the most associated TCRs and HLA-C alleles the fewest. When HLA alleles, especially DR and DQ, strongly co-occurred, attributing TCR associations to individual alleles was difficult. A later analysis reported that several top co-occurrence clusters appeared linked to parvovirus B19, influenza, CMV and Epstein-Barr virus. CMV serostatus was the only immune exposure information available for the cohort. A later genetic analysis reported fewer N-insertions in productive TCRs among donors in an Asian-associated ancestry cluster than the roughly 670-donor mean. In vitro tests confirmed that a few of the cytomegalovirus-associated TCR beta chains recognize cytomegalovirus antigens. The classifier was reported to diagnose cytomegalovirus status with high specificity and sensitivity in both the original cohort and the validation cohort. In a later analysis, HLA-associated TCR beta chains showed more clonal expansion and lower generation probabilities than non-associated chains that were equally common. Because HLA typing was unavailable for some donors at each locus, only the typed subset was used in association tests. It was suggested by the authors that the approach could potentially be generalized to other disease states and immunological phenotypes. The study listed 164 TCR beta chains as associated with cytomegalovirus. The sequencing pipeline was judged likely to have produced a cluster of highly shared sequence variants as a technical artifact. In an earlier analysis of about 600 of the donors, most TCR beta V segments appeared in productive rearrangements about 87% or about 30% of the time, broadly matching IMGT annotations. According to a later analysis, most CMV-associated TCR beta chains appeared to be HLA-restricted, and the HLA associations seemed to be driven largely by CMV exposure. V-gene and J-gene trimming of TCR beta chains was associated with a missense DCLRE1C variant in a later genetic analysis, and the association was replicated in an independent cohort. Across donors, most TCR sequences were observed very rarely, whereas some public TCRs were present in many individuals. At a false discovery rate of 0.05, a later analysis linked under 20,000 TCR beta sequences to specific HLA alleles. Only TCR beta chains were sequenced in this cohort, and the absence of alpha or paired-chain data limited detectable features. Because counts were too low, under 20 rarely observed V segments, including chromosome 9 orphons, were left out of the earlier analysis of 587 of the donors. A further reported finding was that TCR beta sequences accurately predicted the HLA-A and HLA-B alleles for most subjects in the first cohort. Correlated functional status among segregating V segments might reflect linkage disequilibrium, but an unknown experimental factor could not be ruled out. Presence/absence analyses assumed roughly uniform sequencing depth across donors, an assumption that may not hold.

The count of this clone is one. The antigen this receptor binds is unknown. Within one base of it there is no much larger clone, and no base qualities were kept. Preparation of the library involved the immunoSEQ multiplex PCR assay. For the multiplex PCR, a mixture combining 60 forward primers for TCR Vbeta segments and 13 reverse primers for TCR Jbeta segments was used. The CDR3 region of rearranged TCR beta genes was amplified from genomic DNA with a multiplex PCR assay. The amplified TCR beta libraries were sequenced on the Illumina HiSeq System as 87-base-pair reads. For the original study's pipeline: A later analysis counted about 80 million unique TCR beta chains across the roughly 700 repertoires, and 10 million to 11 million of these chains were shared by at least two donors. Raw reads were error-corrected and collapsed into unique sequences by a nearest-neighbor algorithm in which closely related sequences were merged to remove PCR and sequencing errors. V, D and J gene segments were assigned by aligning CDR3 sequences to IMGT reference sequences. Each retained sequence needed at least a six-nucleotide match to both a V gene segment and a J gene segment. A rearrangement was called productive if the CDR3 had no stop codons and remained in frame with V and J, and every other rearrangement was called non-productive. Following IMGT convention, CDR3 was defined as the stretch from the second conserved V-encoded cysteine to the conserved J-encoded phenylalanine. Sequences without an unambiguous match to a single V gene segment were excluded from the earlier analysis of a few hundred of the donors. In an earlier analysis of 450 to 700 of the donors, V segments were called functional above 56.7% productive rearrangements and were called segregating when the between-donor standard deviation exceeded 5%. A statistical classification framework was developed to diagnose cytomegalovirus status using the catalog of TCR beta chain sequences. A later analysis assigned V and J genes by comparing TCR nucleotide sequences with IMGT/GENE-DB human TR gene sequences. The TCRdist pipeline was used in a later analysis to assign CDR3 sequences and most-parsimonious VDJ recombination scenarios. A later analysis defined each TCR beta chain by its CDR3 amino acid sequence plus V-gene family, and excluded reads lacking a unique V-gene family. A later analysis removed 592 highly shared, low-generation-probability nucleotide sequences to deal with suspected cross-contamination and a sequencing artifact. In a later analysis, a clonal expansion index was calculated for each public chain from normalized within-repertoire ranks of inferred template counts. Generation probabilities in a later analysis came from a VDJ recombination model fitted to out-of-frame rearrangements, and those results were checked against IGoR. A later analysis scored TCR-TCR, TCR-HLA and TCR-CMV co-occurrence with hypergeometric tests, applying a repertoire-size bias correction to TCR pairs. False discovery rates were estimated in a later analysis by permuting HLA or CMV assignments 20 times. In a later analysis, co-occurring TCRs were grouped using DBSCAN, with TCRdist sequence similarity added in when clustering inside HLA-allele-positive subsets. Co-occurrence clustering excluded repertoires with fewer than 30,000 or more than 120,000 public chains, plus five with anomalous nucleotide sharing. TCRdb carries this immuneACCESS record with in-frame sequences only. Its versions omit some clonotypes, under half of them owing to an unresolved V gene in the studies checked, with the rest unexplained. D and trimming were read from the DNA, whereas the V and J calls and clone size are those reported in that table. The sample table records about 160,000 clones; 70% to 80% of these occur just once. The leading ten clones occupy about 2% of the sample.

The cohort comprised 710 or so healthy bone marrow donors. Cohort members were all nominally healthy when sampled, although unrecorded immune exposures were likely present. The donor was CMV seronegative and was included in the group of 352 seronegative cohort members. A peripheral blood sample was provided by each donor, and peripheral blood mononuclear cells were used for TCR beta sequencing. The Qiagen DNeasy Blood Extraction Kit was used to extract genomic DNA from the blood cell samples. The specimen was PBMCs. The receptor was isolated from a middle-aged man in good health and CMV-seronegative.

The CDR3 corresponds to CASSLEAGWGEQFF. The nucleotide sequence is TGTGCCAGCAGCTTAGAGGCGGGCTGGGGTGAGCAGTTCTTC. Recombination joined TRBV7-6 with TRBJ2-1, with a tentative D gene TRBD2 over 5 matching bases. There are 14 amino acids in the CDR3, from cysteine to phenylalanine inclusive. This entry keeps only the CDR3 DNA: 42 bases, framed from base 1. CDR1 and CDR2 were assigned from the germline V gene as SGHVS and FNYEAQ. V lost 1 base and J lost 9 bases; the stretch between them is 13 bases long.